This TCR beta chain was sequenced in a study of post-analysis software for immune sequencing data. Across the study: Patients had relapsing-remitting, secondary progressive or progressive-relapsing multiple sclerosis; some lacked subtype.

Germline V CDR1 and CDR2: SGDLS, YYNGEE. V trimming: 1 base; J trimming: 0 bases; junction bases outside the gene matches: 8. CDR3 length: 17 residues. Broader study findings: The authors found that F measure strongly co-clustered same-batch samples. Among multiple sclerosis patients, normalized Chao1 diversity was significantly below that of controls. When patients were compared with controls, about five TRBV segments were more frequent, TRBV5-6, TRBV5-1 and TRBV20-1 among them.

Presence of unique molecular identifiers characterized the TCR beta cDNA libraries. Between about 1 and 11 million T cells gave rise to approximately 520,000 cDNA molecules. A single record per CDR3 protein comes from TCRdb applying MiXCR to the PCR reads. The sample contains just over 250,000 distinct CDR3 sequences, 35% to 45% of which appear only once. Turning to this clonotype: What it binds is not known. This may stem from a read error, because a much larger clone lies one nucleotide away.

Sample: blood. The clonotype originates from a girl aged 5-17 years with multiple sclerosis. The J gene is TRBJ2-3, the V gene TRBV9; 7 nucleotides align to TRBD2. CDR3 in amino acids: CASSVRVSGRSTDTQYF. The CDR3 region has the DNA TGTGCCAGCAGCGTACGAGTTAGCGGGCGGAGCACAGATACGCAGTATTTT.